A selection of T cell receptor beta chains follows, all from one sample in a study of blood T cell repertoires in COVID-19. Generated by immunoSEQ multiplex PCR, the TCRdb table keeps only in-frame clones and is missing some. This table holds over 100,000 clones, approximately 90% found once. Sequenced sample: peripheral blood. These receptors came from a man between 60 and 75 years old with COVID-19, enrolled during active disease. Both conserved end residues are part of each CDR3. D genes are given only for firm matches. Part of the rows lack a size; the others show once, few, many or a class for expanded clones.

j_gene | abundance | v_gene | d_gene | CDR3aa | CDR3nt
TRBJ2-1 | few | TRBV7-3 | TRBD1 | CASSPQGALVGYNEQFF | TGTGCCAGCAGCCCCCAGGGGGCCCTCGTAGGCTACAATGAGCAGTTCTTC
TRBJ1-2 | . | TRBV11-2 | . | CASSLGVDSFGGYTF | TGTGCCAGCAGCTTAGGGGTGGACAGTTTTGGGGGCTACACCTTC
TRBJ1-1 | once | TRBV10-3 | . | CAISDMSNTEAFF | TGTGCCATCAGTGATATGAGTAACACTGAAGCTTTCTTT
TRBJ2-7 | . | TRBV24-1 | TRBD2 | CATSNSGGYEQYF | TGTGCCACCAGTAATTCGGGAGGCTACGAGCAGTACTTC
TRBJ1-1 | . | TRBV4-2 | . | CASSQEWQQNTEAFF | TGTGCCAGCAGCCAAGAATGGCAACAGAACACTGAAGCTTTCTTT
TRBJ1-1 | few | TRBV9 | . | CASSPHRDAGDTEAFF | TGTGCCAGCAGCCCCCACCGGGACGCAGGGGACACTGAAGCTTTCTTT
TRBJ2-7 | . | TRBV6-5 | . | CASSSNGQISYEQYF | TGTGCCAGCAGTTCCAATGGACAGATCTCCTACGAGCAGTACTTC
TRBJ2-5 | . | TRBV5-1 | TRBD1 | CASSKGTGVSETQYF | TGCGCCAGCAGCAAGGGGACAGGGGTTTCGGAGACCCAGTACTTC
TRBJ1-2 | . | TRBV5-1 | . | CASSLEQGSYTF | TGCGCCAGCAGCTTGGAACAGGGAAGCTACACCTTC
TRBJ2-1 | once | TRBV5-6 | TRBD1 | CASRLTGVEQFF | TGTGCCAGCAGACTGACAGGGGTCGAGCAGTTCTTC
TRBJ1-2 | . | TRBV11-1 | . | CASSSNTGFWRGYTF | TGTGCCAGCAGCTCTAACACAGGGTTTTGGCGTGGCTACACCTTC
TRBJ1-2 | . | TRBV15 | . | CATSRVGYGYTF | TGTGCCACCAGCAGAGTCGGCTATGGCTACACCTTC
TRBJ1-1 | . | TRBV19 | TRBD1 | CASSPERTGRAFF | TGTGCCAGTAGCCCCGAAAGGACAGGGCGAGCTTTCTTT
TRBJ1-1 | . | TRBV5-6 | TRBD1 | CASSARTGNMNTEAFF | TGTGCCAGCAGCGCCCGGACAGGTAACATGAACACTGAAGCTTTCTTT
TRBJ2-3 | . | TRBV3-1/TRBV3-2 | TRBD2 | CASSPQRGRTDTQYF | TGTGCCAGCAGCCCCCAGCGGGGGCGCACAGATACGCAGTATTTT
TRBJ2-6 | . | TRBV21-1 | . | CASSPGLAGSGANVLTF | TGTGCCAGCAGTCCGGGACTAGCGGGGTCTGGGGCCAACGTCCTGACTTTC
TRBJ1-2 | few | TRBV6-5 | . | CASRLQDLGGGYTF | TGTGCCAGCAGATTACAGGATTTGGGTGGTGGCTACACCTTC
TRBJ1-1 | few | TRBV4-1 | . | CASSHGGLGETEAFF | TGCGCCAGCAGCCATGGAGGGTTGGGGGAGACTGAAGCTTTCTTT
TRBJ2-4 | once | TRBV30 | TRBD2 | CAWTLSGEENIQYF | TGTGCCTGGACCTTAAGCGGGGAGGAAAACATTCAGTACTTC
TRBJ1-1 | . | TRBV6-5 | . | CASSLEGFMNTEAFF | TGTGCCAGCAGTTTGGAGGGATTCATGAACACTGAAGCTTTCTTT
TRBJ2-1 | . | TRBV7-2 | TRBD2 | CASRDLRTSSYNEQFF | TGTGCCAGCAGGGACCTTCGGACTAGCTCCTACAATGAGCAGTTCTTC
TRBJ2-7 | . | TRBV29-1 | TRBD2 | CSVVLTGGVSYEQYF | TGCAGCGTTGTTCTAACCGGGGGGGTGAGCTACGAGCAGTACTTC